These 22 T cell receptor beta chains came from one sample sequenced in a study of cytomegalovirus exposure and HLA in healthy donors. The PCR used 60 Vbeta and 13 Jbeta primers. The assay was immunoSEQ multiplex PCR, and TCRdb's table has in-frame clones only and misses some. The data contain around 130,000 clones, around 75% of them seen just once; the ten biggest clones take up under 3%. The source material was PBMCs. All receptors derive from a woman aged 40 to 50 in good health and CMV-seropositive.

This rearrangement joins TRBV7-6 to TRBJ2-5; 11 bases line up with TRBD2. The ends lost 4 bases at V and 4 bases at J; junction bases unmatched: 11. The CDR3 totals 17 residues. Per the germline V gene, CDR1 is SGHVS and CDR2 is FNYEAQ. The DNA of the CDR3 is TGTGCCAGCAGCTCCCCGAGTAGCGGGGGGGAATCAGAGACCCAGTACTTC. Encoded protein: CASSSPSSGGESETQYF.

The chain employs TRBV2 and TRBJ1-4; no clear D. V lost 2 bases and J 8 bases, leaving 12 bases between the germline ends. The CDR3 loop spans 14 amino acids. The germline gives CDR1 SNHLY, CDR2 FYNNEI. The CDR3 coding sequence is TGTGCCAGCAGTGAACGGTACAGTAACGAAAAACTGTTTTTT. Translation gives CASSERYSNEKLFF.

This clone showed up just once. The rearrangement uses TRBV6-5 and TRBJ2-5, with D unresolved. Looked up from germline, CDR1 is MNHEY and CDR2 is SVGAGI. The CDR3 runs to 13 residues. The V end lost 2 bases, the J end lost 2 bases, and 6 bases lay between the germline ends. CDR3 amino acids: CASSYVNQETQYF. The CDR3 DNA reads as TGTGCCAGCAGTTACGTCAATCAAGAGACCCAGTACTTC.

The genes are TRBV30 and TRBJ1-1; D perhaps matches TRBD1 (5 bases). Trimming shortened V by 5 bases and J by 8 bases, and 15 bases separated the two germline ends. The CDR3 has 12 amino acids. CDR1 GTSNPN and CDR2 SVGIG come from the germline V gene (reference sequence). CDR3 DNA sequence: TGTGCCTGGGGGGCCGGAGAAACCGAAGCTTTCTTT. This encodes CAWGAGETEAFF.

The genes are TRBV7-8 and TRBJ2-5, with D perhaps matching TRBD1 (7 bases). The CDR3 has 14 amino acids. The V end was cut by 3 bases, the J end by 4 bases, with 12 bases between. Germline CDR1 and CDR2: SGHVS and FQNEAQ. In DNA form, the CDR3 reads TGTGCCAGCAGCTTCAGGGGGGCCTCAGAGACCCAGTACTTC. Protein sequence: CASSFRGASETQYF.

The chain combines TRBV25-1 with TRBJ1-4; D might be TRBD1 (5 bases). Trimming cost V 7 bases and J 2 bases, with 8 bases left between them. The CDR3 totals 13 residues. Germline values: CDR1 MGHDK, CDR2 SYGVNS. The CDR3 is CASTTDTNEKLFF. Written as DNA, the CDR3 is TGTGCCAGCACGACAGATACTAATGAAAAACTGTTTTTT.

The chain's CDR3 is CSVKRTGGEKLFF. The CDR3 DNA is TGCAGCGTCAAACGAACGGGGGGTGAAAAACTGTTTTTT. The chain carries TRBV29-1 and TRBJ1-4; the D gene is possibly TRBD1 (5 bases). The CDR3 runs to 13 residues. V was pared by 6 bases and J by 7 bases, with 15 bases between. The germline CDR1 and CDR2 sequences are SQVTM and ANQGSEA.

The chain joins TRBV5-4 to TRBJ1-2; TRBD1 matches at 8 bases. Unmatched junction bases numbered 7, after V lost 4 bases and J lost 8 bases. This CDR3 is 13 amino acids long. Germline V CDR1 and CDR2: SGHNT, YYREEE (reference sequence). The CDR3 protein is CASSRDRLQGYTF. CDR3 bases: TGTGCCAGCAGCCGGGACAGGCTGCAGGGCTACACCTTC.

The gene calls are TRBV27 and TRBJ2-7, with 12 bases aligning to TRBD2. The CDR3 is 15 amino acids. Looked up from germline, CDR1 is MNHEY and CDR2 is SMNVEV (reference sequence). The V gene end was trimmed by 4 bases and the J gene end by 5 bases; junction bases not matched to a gene: 6. The CDR3, as DNA: TGTGCCAGCAGTTCCTCGACTAGCGGGAGCAACGAGCAGTACTTC. Translation: CASSSSTSGSNEQYF.

This rearrangement joins TRBV30 to TRBJ1-4, with D possibly matching TRBD1 (6 bases). This CDR3 is built from 16 residues. The germline V gene has CDR1 GTSNPN and CDR2 SVGIG (reference sequence). Trimming took off 1 base at V and 5 bases at J, with 17 bases between the two ends. CDR3 protein: CAWSALPGTGNEKLFF. Written as DNA, the CDR3 is TGTGCCTGGAGTGCCCTCCCCGGTACAGGGAATGAAAAACTGTTTTTT.

This chain uses TRBV6-5 with TRBJ1-2; no definite D call. Germline CDR1 is MNHEY and CDR2 is SVGAGI. The CDR3 covers 14 residues. Trimming stripped 0 bases from V and 9 bases from J, with 14 bases between. The CDR3 DNA follows: TGTGCCAGCAGTTACTCGTTCGAGGTTCTGAGCTACACCTTC. Translated, it gives CASSYSFEVLSYTF.

V and J are TRBV9 and TRBJ1-6; D is perhaps TRBD1 (6 bases). The CDR3 length is 16 residues. Germline CDR1 SGDLS, CDR2 YYNGEE. Trimming removed 4 bases from V and 2 bases from J, with 13 bases in between. CDR3 coding DNA: TGTGCCAGCAGCTTCCGACAGGACCCCTATAATTCACCCCTCCACTTT. Its translation: CASSFRQDPYNSPLHF.

This clone came up a few times. The V call is TRBV5-6, the J call TRBJ2-7; 7 bases are shared with TRBD1. The CDR3 spans 15 residues. CDR1 SGHDT and CDR2 YYEEEE come from the germline V gene. The junction had 6 bases not matched to a gene; V was cut back by 0 bases and J by 3 bases. For the CDR3, the DNA is TGTGCCAGCAGCTTGGGACAGGGAGTTTTCTACGAGCAGTACTTC. It yields the protein CASSLGQGVFYEQYF.

The V gene is TRBV4-3, the J gene TRBJ1-2, with D unclear. This CDR3 has 15 residues. CDR1 and CDR2 from the germline V gene are LGHNA and YSLEER. The ends were cut back, 0 bases at V and 0 bases at J, with 8 bases in the middle. The CDR3 bases are TGCGCCAGCAGCCAAGATTTGGGCCCTAACTATGGCTACACCTTC. Encoded protein: CASSQDLGPNYGYTF.

The genes are TRBV7-9 and TRBJ2-7; D possibly corresponds to TRBD1 (6 bases). The V gene's germline CDR1 is SEHNR and CDR2 FQNEAQ (reference sequence). Trimming pared 0 bases from V and 3 bases from J, leaving 9 bases between. The CDR3 is 14 residues long. The CDR3 DNA follows: TGTGCCAGCAGCTTAGCGGGACAAAACTACGAGCAGTACTTC. This codes for CASSLAGQNYEQYF.

The chain is built from TRBV7-9 and TRBJ2-7; maybe TRBD2 (5 bases). CDR1 and CDR2 from the germline V gene are SEHNR and FQNEAQ (reference sequence). The CDR3 has 12 residues. Trimming took 4 bases from V and 6 from J, leaving 10 bases between them. This CDR3 is CASSSGLPEQYF. CDR3 sequence (DNA): TGTGCCAGCAGCTCTGGACTTCCCGAGCAGTACTTC.

This clone was seen once. CDR3 region: CASSLRHTQGGAFF. In DNA form, the CDR3 reads TGTGCCAGCAGCTTACGGCACACCCAGGGGGGAGCTTTCTTT. The V gene is TRBV13, the J gene TRBJ1-1; 7 positions match TRBD1. CDR1 is PRHDT, CDR2 FYEKMQ, per germline (reference sequence). The CDR3 totals 14 residues. Trimming at V came to 2 bases and at J to 10 bases, leaving 10 bases not matched to a gene.

The V and J genes are TRBV4-3 and TRBJ2-1, with TRBD2 matching over 8 bases. Germline CDR1 LGHNA, CDR2 YSLEER. V lost 2 bases and J lost 1; bases outside the gene matches: 4. The CDR3 sequence is 16 residues long. For the CDR3, the DNA is TGCGCCAGCAGCCAAAATAGCGGGAATTCCTACAATGAGCAGTTCTTC. This codes for CASSQNSGNSYNEQFF.

The V gene is TRBV18, the J gene TRBJ2-6; D not certain. The CDR3 extends over 14 amino acids. V lost 3 bases, J lost 3 bases, and 6 bases lay in between. From germline, CDR1 is KGHSH and CDR2 LQKENI. The CDR3 is CASSPAVGANVLTF. Here the CDR3 DNA reads TGTGCCAGCTCACCGGCAGTTGGGGCCAACGTCCTGACTTTC. Full variable domain (outside the CDR3, taken from reference TRBV18 and TRBJ2-6): NAGVMQNPRHLVRRRGQEARLRCSPMKGHSHVYWYRQLPEEGLKFMVYLQKENIIDESGMPKERFSAEFPKEGPSILRIQQVVRGDSAAYFCASSPAVGANVLTFGAGSRLTVL.

The V and J genes are TRBV7-2 and TRBJ2-7, with 7 bases fitting TRBD1. The CDR3 is made up of 14 amino acids. V lost 4 bases to trimming and J lost 5 bases; unmatched junction nucleotides: 8. Germline CDR1 reads SGHTA; CDR2 reads FQGNSA. The CDR3 DNA follows: TGTGCCAGCAGCTCCGGGACAGCTCTCGACGAGCAGTACTTC. Its translation: CASSSGTALDEQYF.

The V and J genes are TRBV19 and TRBJ1-1, with TRBD1 as a possible D gene (6 bases). The germline V and J ends were trimmed by 3 bases and 2 bases, with 16 bases remaining between them. In germline, CDR1 is LNHDA, CDR2 SQIVND (reference sequence). CDR3 length equals 16 residues. Written as DNA, the CDR3 is TGTGCCAGTAGTATCAATGGGGGCTGGCCAAACACTGAAGCTTTCTTT. Its translation: CASSINGGWPNTEAFF.

This clone was seen a single time. The rearrangement joins TRBV27 to TRBJ2-7; a weak D match, TRBD1 (7 bases). Trimming left V 6 bases short and J 3 bases short, with 18 bases between. Germline values: CDR1 MNHEY, CDR2 SMNVEV (reference sequence). There are 15 residues in the CDR3. The CDR3, as DNA: TGTGCCAGCAGATCGGAGGGGGCGGGAATCTACGAGCAGTACTTC. Protein: CASRSEGAGIYEQYF.